This record looks at one T cell receptor (beta chain) sequence and its context. As yet, its antigen is unknown. This specimen comes from a study of cytomegalovirus exposure and HLA in healthy donors. This CDR3 is built from 13 residues. V shed 0 bases and J shed 6 bases, with 9 bases lying between them. Germline V gene data show CDR1 as SGDLS and CDR2 as YYNGEE. Primers: 60 Vbeta forward and 13 Jbeta reverse. The method was immunoSEQ multiplex PCR; TCRdb's version includes in-frame clones alone and lacks a portion of them. Of about 210,000 clones listed, 81% are singletons. The study, taken as a whole, reports: Reported findings show TCR beta sequences accurately forecast HLA-A and HLA-B alleles in most subjects. 87-base-pair reads could not separate some V segments, including TRBV6-2 and TRBV6-3. The classifier, whose performance was assessed in both the original and validation cohorts, reportedly diagnosed cytomegalovirus status with high specificity and sensitivity. In vitro experiments confirmed that three CMV-associated chains were specific for CMV antigens.

The chain carries TRBV9 and TRBJ1-2, with D tentatively TRBD1 (6 bases). The clonotype was recovered from a man aged 40-50 years in good health and CMV-seropositive. The specimen was PBMCs. DNA of the CDR3: TGTGCCAGCAGCGTAGATGGGGGCAATGGCTACACCTTC. Its translation is CASSVDGGNGYTF.